What follows describes a single T cell receptor (beta chain). The sample comes from a study of blood T cell repertoires in COVID-19. Study-wide context: The United States, Italy and Spain supplied acute and convalescent COVID-19 samples. PBMCs, B-cell-depleted T cells, or T cells provided the cDNA or gDNA that made up the material.

In the source study's methods: Amplification from reference gene primers served as the basis for estimated nucleated cell counts. Libraries were prepared by immunoSEQ multiplex PCR; TCRdb keeps only in-frame clonotypes and omits some of them. V, J and clone size derive from that table, while D and trimming were established from the DNA sequence. The sample holds roughly 70,000 clones; about 88% are singletons and the top ten take roughly 2.5%. Germline trimming cut 9 bases from V and 2 bases from J; bases unmatched to any gene: 6. Germline-derived CDR1 and CDR2 are KGHSH and LQKENI. CDR3 length equals 14 residues.

This chain connects TRBV18 to TRBJ2-1; 8 nucleotides line up with TRBD2. Material: peripheral blood. The sequence was obtained from a man between 65 and 85 years old with active or convalescent COVID-19. The CDR3 sequence: CASHTSGAYNEQFF. CDR3 nucleotides: TGTGCCAGTCATACTAGCGGAGCCTACAATGAGCAGTTCTTC.